This paragraph covers one T cell receptor beta chain sequence. In the authors' methods: Amplified reference gene primers provided the basis for estimating nucleated cell counts. The method was immunoSEQ multiplex PCR; TCRdb's version includes in-frame clones alone and lacks a portion of them. V and J calls and clone size are those listed in that table; D and trimming were worked out from the DNA. Of hundreds of thousands of clones in the sample, approximately 90% were seen once. Trimming left V 3 bases short and J 5 bases short, with 10 bases between. The CDR3 extends over 13 amino acids. Germline-derived CDR1 and CDR2 are LGHNA and YNFKEQ. These data are taken from a study of blood T cell repertoires in COVID-19. The participants were between roughly 18 and 89 years old and came from fewer than 25 US areas. Two consecutive negative NP/OP PCR tests, clearance, or resolved symptoms defined Cohort 3 recovery.

The sequencing sample was made of PBMCs or T cells enriched from blood (not recorded which). The sequence derives from a woman aged 60-70 years who had recovered from COVID-19. The chain recombines TRBV4-2 with TRBJ1-2; TRBD1 is a possible D gene (6 bases). This CDR3 is CASSQGAGYGYTF. DNA of the CDR3: TGTGCCAGCAGCCAGGGGGCTGGGTATGGCTACACCTTC.